The 19 T cell receptor beta chains presented below share a single source sample, sequenced in a study of T cells in Graves' hyperthyroidism and ophthalmopathy. Regions amplified from RNA transcripts were the TCR beta CDR3 regions. TCR CDR3 underwent first-round RT-PCR with the HTBI primer set. TCRdb ran MiXCR on the multiplex PCR reads and lists one entry per CDR3 protein. The sample shows some 350,000 distinct CDR3 sequences, 19% of them seen only once. The sample taken for sequencing was blood. These receptors all come from a woman between 18 and 29 years old with Graves' hyperthyroidism.

This clonotype has a count of ten or more. V gene TRBV5-5 combines with J gene TRBJ1-2; a possible D gene is TRBD1 (5 bases). The V end was cut by 0 bases, the J end by 8 bases, with 14 bases between. This CDR3 comprises 14 residues. Germline V gives CDR1 SGHKS, CDR2 YYEKEE (reference sequence). The CDR3 nucleotides read TGTGCCAGCAGCTTGGAAGGCAGGGTTGGGGGCTACACCTTC. This gives the protein CASSLEGRVGGYTF. The full variable domain, rest sourced from reference TRBV5-5 and TRBJ1-2, is DAGVTQSPTHLIKTRGQQVTLRCSPISGHKSVSWYQQVLGQGPQFIFQYYEKEERGRGNFPDRFSARQFPNYSSELNVNALLLGDSALYLCASSLEGRVGGYTFGSGTRLTVV.

This clonotype came up many times. At one of its ends the junction is not consistent with the germline gene, which may arise from a read error. The gene calls are TRBV12-3 or TRBV12-4 and TRBJ1-3, with 7 bases fitting TRBD1. This CDR3 region has 15 residues. CDR3 sequence: CANSLNRGSGNTIYF. The DNA of the CDR3 is TGTGCCAACAGTTTAAACAGGGGCTCTGGAAACACCATATATTTT.

The rearrangement links TRBV4-1 to TRBJ1-6; D possibly corresponds to TRBD1 (5 bases). The CDR3 spans 14 residues. The V end was cut by 1 base, the J end by 10 bases, with 11 bases between. Germline CDR1 reads MGHRA; CDR2 reads YSYEKL. CDR3 DNA: TGCGCCAGCAGCCAAGTAGGGGCTGGGTCACCCCTCCACTTT. Translated, it gives CASSQVGAGSPLHF.

This clonotype came up many times. This chain joins TRBV20-1 and TRBJ2-7; 8 bases agree with TRBD2. The germline V gene has CDR1 DFQATT and CDR2 SNEGSKA (reference sequence). The CDR3 has 13 amino acids. DNA of the CDR3: TGCGGATACCTCCCGGGGGGGAGGTACGAGCAGTACTTC. As protein: CGYLPGGRYEQYF.

The chain carries TRBV12-3 or TRBV12-4 and TRBJ1-2; 7 bases are shared with TRBD1. The V and J ends lost 4 bases and 8 bases, in that order; junction bases with no gene match: 1. The CDR3 is 11 residues long. The CDR3 bases are TGTGCCAGCAGTTCGGGACAGGGCTACACCTTC. Translation: CASSSGQGYTF.

This clonotype was picked up many times. The V gene is TRBV4-2, the J gene TRBJ2-7; D call uncertain. The CDR3 has 15 residues. Deletions cut 0 bases from V and 0 bases from J, with 9 bases between. CDR1 LGHNA and CDR2 YNFKEQ come from the germline V gene. The CDR3 DNA follows: TGTGCCAGCAGCCAAGATATGCTAGGCTCCTACGAGCAGTACTTC. Protein: CASSQDMLGSYEQYF.

This clonotype was seen many times. CDR3: CASSRGEGNEQYF. In DNA, the CDR3 is TGTGCCAGCAGTAGGGGCGAGGGAAACGAGCAGTACTTC. This chain uses TRBV2 with TRBJ2-7; possibly TRBD1 or TRBD2 for D (5 bases each). The V gene's germline CDR1 is SNHLY and CDR2 FYNNEI. Deletions cut 5 bases from V and 5 bases from J, with 13 bases between. This CDR3 has 13 residues. The whole variable domain, filled in from reference TRBV2 and TRBJ2-7, reads EPEVTQTPSHQVTQMGQEVILRCVPISNHLYFYWYRQILGQKVEFLVSFYNNEISEKSEIFDDQFSVERPDGSNFTLKIRSTKLEDSAMYFCASSRGEGNEQYFGPGTRLTVT.

The J gene is TRBJ1-1, the V gene TRBV12-3 or TRBV12-4; D is unclear. The CDR3 spans 15 residues. Trimming shortened V by 5 bases and J by 0 bases, and 13 bases separated the two germline ends. The CDR3 region has the DNA TGTGCCAGCAGTGAATTACAGATACTGAACACTGAAGCTTTCTTT. It translates to CASSELQILNTEAFF.

This clonotype was counted many times. V and J are TRBV6-2 or TRBV6-3 and TRBJ1-5; D perhaps matches TRBD1 (6 bases). The V gene's germline CDR1 is MNHEY and CDR2 SVGEGT. V gave up 4 bases and J gave up 3 bases, with 13 bases separating them. The CDR3 sequence is 15 residues long. DNA of the CDR3: TGTGCCAGCAGTTCCCCACGGGGGGCCAATCAGCCCCAGCATTTT. Its protein is CASSSPRGANQPQHF.

The genes are TRBV28 and TRBJ2-7; TRBD2 aligns across 12 bases. The CDR3 has 13 amino acids. CDR1 and CDR2 from the germline V gene are MDHEN and SYDVKM. Trimming cost V 7 bases and J 7 bases; bases outside gene matches: 5. CDR3 residues: CASNLAGGREQYF. CDR3 DNA sequence: TGTGCCAGCAACCTAGCGGGGGGGCGTGAGCAGTACTTC.

There are many counts of this clonotype. The CDR3 spells CASSLLSLDTEAFF. In DNA, the CDR3 is TGTGCCAGCAGCTTACTTAGTTTGGACACTGAAGCTTTCTTT. This sequence joins TRBV11-2 and TRBJ1-1; D uncertain. There are 14 residues in the CDR3. CDR1 SGHAT and CDR2 FQNNGV come from the germline V gene. The V and J ends lost 2 bases and 3 bases respectively, with 10 bases between them.

This clonotype appeared many times. The chain uses TRBV6-2 or TRBV6-3 and TRBJ2-7, with unresolved D. Deletions cut 0 bases from V and 3 bases from J, with 9 bases between. The V gene's germline CDR1 is MNHEY and CDR2 SVGEGT. The length of the CDR3 is 14 residues. CDR3 nucleotides: TGTGCCAGCAGTTACTCGTCAGAGAGCTACGAGCAGTACTTC. Protein product: CASSYSSESYEQYF.

The sample holds many counts of this clonotype. The rearrangement joins TRBV19 to TRBJ1-1; D ambiguous. V gave up 8 bases and J gave up 4 bases, with 8 bases separating them. The CDR3 length is 11 residues. Germline V gene lookup returns CDR1 LNHDA and CDR2 SQIVND (reference sequence). The CDR3 reads CASETGTEAFF. In DNA form, the CDR3 reads TGTGCCAGTGAGACGGGCACTGAAGCTTTCTTT.

This clonotype has at least ten counts. The chain recombines TRBV6-1 with TRBJ2-3, with D perhaps matching TRBD2 (6 bases). V lost 7 bases and J lost 1, with 12 bases in between. Germline V gene lookup returns CDR1 MNHNS and CDR2 SASEGT. There are 14 residues in the CDR3. The CDR3 here is CASTRTGGTDTQYF. The CDR3 DNA is TGTGCCAGCACAAGAACGGGGGGCACAGATACGCAGTATTTT.

This chain joins TRBV5-1 and TRBJ1-5, with D tentatively TRBD1 (5 bases). CDR1 and CDR2 (germline): SGHRS, YFSETQ. With 0 bases removed from V and 15 bases from J, the gap between germline ends came to 16 bases. This CDR3 comprises 13 residues. CDR3: CASSLGGGSPTHF. DNA of the CDR3: TGCGCCAGCAGCTTGGGGGGCGGCAGCCCAACGCATTTT.

The chain has TRBV5-1 and TRBJ2-2, with D hard to call. There are 16 residues in the CDR3. V shed 2 bases and J shed 5 bases, with 16 bases lying between them. In germline, CDR1 is SGHRS, CDR2 YFSETQ. CDR3 sequence (DNA): TGCGCCAGCAGCTTCAGCACCGGATTTGGAACCGGGGAGCTGTTTTTT. Translating it yields CASSFSTGFGTGELFF.

V usage is TRBV27 and J usage is TRBJ2-7; the match to TRBD1 covers 7 bases. This CDR3 is 14 amino acids long. Germline CDR1 is MNHEY and CDR2 is SMNVEV (reference sequence). The junction had 7 bases not matched to a gene; V was cut back by 8 bases and J by 0 bases. The CDR3 loop is CASEEQGPSYEQYF. CDR3 in DNA: TGTGCCAGCGAGGAACAGGGGCCCTCCTACGAGCAGTACTTC.

This clonotype was picked up many times. This chain connects TRBV28 to TRBJ1-1; TRBD1 might be the D (5 bases). Trimming stripped 6 bases from V and 6 bases from J, with 26 bases between. Looked up from germline, CDR1 is MDHEN and CDR2 is SYDVKM. The CDR3 consists of 17 residues. The CDR3 region is CASRPPQAVRRYAEAFF. The DNA for the CDR3 is TGTGCCAGCAGACCCCCACAGGCCGTACGACGCTACGCTGAAGCTTTCTTT. Together with reference TRBV28 and TRBJ1-1, the CDR3 gives the full variable domain: DVKVTQSSRYLVKRTGEKVFLECVQDMDHENMFWYRQDPGLGLRLIYFSYDVKMKEKGDIPEGYSVSREKKERFSLILESASTNQTSMYLCASRPPQAVRRYAEAFFGQGTRLTVV.

This clonotype was recorded many times. V gene TRBV5-5 combines with J gene TRBJ2-2, with D maybe TRBD1 (6 bases). Germline CDR1 is SGHKS and CDR2 is YYEKEE (reference sequence). With 4 bases removed from V and 7 bases from J, the gap between germline ends came to 14 bases. The CDR3 extends over 14 amino acids. CDR3 amino acids: CASSLGGEVGELFF. The CDR3 DNA is TGTGCCAGCAGCCTTGGGGGCGAGGTCGGGGAGCTGTTTTTT.